The clone carrying this T cell receptor (beta chain) was counted many times. What it binds is not known. This sample is part of a study of T cells after posttransplantation cyclophosphamide. Study findings and constraints: After PTCy, TRB diversity resembled that of CNI/methotrexate controls. Blood and skin or GI T cell repertoires showed limited TRB overlap.

Using immunoSEQ multiplex PCR, the repertoire was profiled, and TCRdb retains in-frame clones only, with some absent. Observed in the sample are about 2,800 clones, none of them singletons. Busulfan-fludarabine conditioning, marrow transplant, and cyclophosphamide on days +3 and +4 were administered. The sequencing here drew on PBMCs, taken 30 days after allogeneic stem cell transplant with posttransplant cyclophosphamide. The receptor was isolated from a female patient over 55 who received an allogeneic stem cell transplant from an unrelated donor, was CMV-positive, and had acute GVHD only. The T cells may partly be graft donor cells.

The DNA for the CDR3 is TGTGCCAGCAGCTTAGGACAGGTTAGCAATCAGCCCCAGCATTTT. Translation: CASSLGQVSNQPQHF. This chain joins TRBV13 and TRBJ1-5, with a tentative D call TRBD1 (5 bases). Trimming stripped 0 bases from V and 0 bases from J, with 6 bases between. Germline CDR1 is PRHDT and CDR2 is FYEKMQ (reference sequence). The CDR3 has 15 amino acids.